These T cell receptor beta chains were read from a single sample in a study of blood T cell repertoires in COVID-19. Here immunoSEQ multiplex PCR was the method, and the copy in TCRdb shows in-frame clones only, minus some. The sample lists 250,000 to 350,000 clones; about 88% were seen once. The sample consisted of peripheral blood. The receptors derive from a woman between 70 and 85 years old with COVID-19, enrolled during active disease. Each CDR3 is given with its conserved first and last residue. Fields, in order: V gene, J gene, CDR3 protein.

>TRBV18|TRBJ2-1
CASSPPTFGENNEQFF
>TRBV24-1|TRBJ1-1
CATSDRGRENTEAFF
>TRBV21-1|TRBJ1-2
CAKTPSNYGYTF
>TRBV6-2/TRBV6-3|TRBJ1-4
CASSYAKNQGEKLFF
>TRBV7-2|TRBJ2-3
CASSSRLAGGSDTQYF
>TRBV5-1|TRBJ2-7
CASAQGGTGRSYEQYF
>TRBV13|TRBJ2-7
CASSPAGRSYEQYF
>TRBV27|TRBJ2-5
CASSLSNQETQYF
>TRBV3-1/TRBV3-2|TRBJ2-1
CASSRSGGGNEQFF
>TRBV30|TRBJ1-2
CAWSGQPSYGYTF
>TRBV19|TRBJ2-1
CASSIRTGRKYDEQFF
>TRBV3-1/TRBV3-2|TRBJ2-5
CASSQDGLGTQYF
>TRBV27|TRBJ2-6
CASSLSRGSLSGANVLTF
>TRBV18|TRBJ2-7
CASSPGAYEQYF
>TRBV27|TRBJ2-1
CASSFFKGQRLLNEQFF
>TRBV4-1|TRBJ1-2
CASSQDGQGFYGYTF
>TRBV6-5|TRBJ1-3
CASSYSGTGVNTIYF
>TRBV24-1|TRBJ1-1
CATSDAGQNEAFF
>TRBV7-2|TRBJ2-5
CASSFAGTDKTQYF
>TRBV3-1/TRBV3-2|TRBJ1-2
CASSSRGANYGYTF
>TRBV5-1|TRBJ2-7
CASSPDRSDSYEQYF
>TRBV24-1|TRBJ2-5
CATSEGTGWGTQYF
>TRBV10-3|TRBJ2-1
CASLAGGLNNEQFF
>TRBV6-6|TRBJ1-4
CASRPGGNEKLFF
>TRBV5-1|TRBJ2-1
CASSSGTYEQFF
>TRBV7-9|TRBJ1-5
CASRQDNQPQHF
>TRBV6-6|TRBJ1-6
CASFPAAYNSPLHF
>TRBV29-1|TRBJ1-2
CSASGQDYGYTF
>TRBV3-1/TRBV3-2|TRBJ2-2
CASSRLTGELFF
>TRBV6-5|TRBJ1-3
CASSYSGLPSGNTIYF
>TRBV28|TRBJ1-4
CASTRGGVGNEKLFF
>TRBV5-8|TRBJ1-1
CASSRGAAISLGGITEAFF
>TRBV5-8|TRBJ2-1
CASSYPRESSYNEQFF
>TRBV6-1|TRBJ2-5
CASSEGPGRSETQYF
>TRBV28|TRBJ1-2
CASSWGQGFGYTF
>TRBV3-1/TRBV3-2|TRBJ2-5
CASSRRAGEETQYF
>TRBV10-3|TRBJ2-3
CAISESGTGRSTDTQYF
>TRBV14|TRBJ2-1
CASSQGVATSVYNEQFF
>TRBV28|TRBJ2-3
CASSPGQITDTQYF
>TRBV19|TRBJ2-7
CASSIGDRAYEQYF
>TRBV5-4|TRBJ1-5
CASSPDGRAPQHF
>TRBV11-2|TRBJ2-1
CASSLESGYLPGNEQFF
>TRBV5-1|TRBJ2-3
CASSPNTPTIDTQYF
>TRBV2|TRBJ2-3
CAGQGAGTDTQYF
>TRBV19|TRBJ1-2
CASSAILQGYGDYGYTF
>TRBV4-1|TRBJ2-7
CASSQDGNRVSEQYF
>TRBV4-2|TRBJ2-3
CASSQSRLAASTDTQYF
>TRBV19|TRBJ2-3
CASSTSLGRTDTQYF
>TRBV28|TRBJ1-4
CATSLRAFLTNEKLFF
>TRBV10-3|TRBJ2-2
CAISISAGGLLGELFF
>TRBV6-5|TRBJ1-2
CASSSRQALNYGYTF
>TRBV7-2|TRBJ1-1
CASSFGPDTEAFF
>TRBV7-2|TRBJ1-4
CASSMGTPTNEKLFF
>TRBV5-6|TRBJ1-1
CASSPGLLNTEAFF
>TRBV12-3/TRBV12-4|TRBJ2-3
CASSLKTRRYF
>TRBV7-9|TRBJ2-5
CASSLHQRGAGETQYF
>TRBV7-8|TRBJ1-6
CASSLIGGGNSPLHF
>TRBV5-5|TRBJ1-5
CASSFQGALGQPQHF